This TCR beta chain was observed in a study of T cells after yellow fever vaccination. About the research overall: SMART-Seq v4 Ultra Low Input handled preparation of low-cell-number fractions. Study-level points and caveats: Clonotypes shared by both compartments, CD4 and CD8, made up a small share. Clones that expanded after primary vaccination mostly reappeared after the booster (roughly 97% CD4, around 87% CD8).

The CDR3 contains 14 residues. V was clipped by 5 bases and J by 5 bases, with 16 bases between them. The germline V gene encodes CDR1 SGHTA and CDR2 FQGNSA. This clonotype was detected ten times or more. Its antigen is unknown. One entry per CDR3 protein results from TCRdb running MiXCR on the 5' RACE reads. The sample records a few hundred thousand distinct CDR3 sequences, 6.8% being singletons. Here the sequenced sample was PBMCs, taken roughly 47 days after the first yellow fever vaccination. The TCR comes from a man aged 18 to 30 who received the YFV17D yellow fever vaccine. The V call is TRBV7-2, the J call TRBJ2-7; D is possibly TRBD2 (6 bases). CDR3 region: CASSLPSGANEQYF. The DNA for the CDR3 is TGTGCCAGCAGCCTCCCCTCGGGAGCCAACGAGCAGTACTTC. Complete variable domain (other parts from reference TRBV7-2 and TRBJ2-7): GAGVSQSPSNKVTEKGKDVELRCDPISGHTALYWYRQSLGQGLEFLIYFQGNSAPDKSGLPSDRFSAERTGGSVSTLTIQRTQQEDSAVYLCASSLPSGANEQYFGPGTRLTVT.